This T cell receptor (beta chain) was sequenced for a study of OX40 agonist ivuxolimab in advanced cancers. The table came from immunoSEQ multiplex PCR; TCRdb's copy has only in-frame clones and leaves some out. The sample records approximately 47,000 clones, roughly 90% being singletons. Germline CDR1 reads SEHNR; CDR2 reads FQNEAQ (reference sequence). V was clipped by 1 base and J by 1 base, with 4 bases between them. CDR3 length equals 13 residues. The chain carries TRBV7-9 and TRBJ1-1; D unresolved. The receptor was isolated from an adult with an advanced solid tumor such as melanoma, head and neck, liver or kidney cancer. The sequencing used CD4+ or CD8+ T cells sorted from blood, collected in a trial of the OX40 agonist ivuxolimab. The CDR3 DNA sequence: TGTGCCAGCAGCTTAGTTCAGAACACTGAAGCTTTCTTT. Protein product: CASSLVQNTEAFF.